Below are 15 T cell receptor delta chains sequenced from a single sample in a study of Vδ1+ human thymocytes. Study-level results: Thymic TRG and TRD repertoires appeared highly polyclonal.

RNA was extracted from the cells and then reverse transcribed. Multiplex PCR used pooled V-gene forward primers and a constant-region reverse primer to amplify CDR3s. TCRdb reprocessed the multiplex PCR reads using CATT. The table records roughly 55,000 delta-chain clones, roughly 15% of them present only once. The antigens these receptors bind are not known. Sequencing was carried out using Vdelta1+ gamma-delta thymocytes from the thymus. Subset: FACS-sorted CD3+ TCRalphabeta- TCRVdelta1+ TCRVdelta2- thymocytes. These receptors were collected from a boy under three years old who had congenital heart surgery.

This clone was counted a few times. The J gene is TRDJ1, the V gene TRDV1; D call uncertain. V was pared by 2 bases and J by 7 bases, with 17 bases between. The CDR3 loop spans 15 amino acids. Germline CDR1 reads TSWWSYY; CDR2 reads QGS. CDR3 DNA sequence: TGTGCTCTTGGGGAAAACGAGAGCCTCAAAGTTAAACTCATCTTT. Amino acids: CALGENESLKVKLIF.

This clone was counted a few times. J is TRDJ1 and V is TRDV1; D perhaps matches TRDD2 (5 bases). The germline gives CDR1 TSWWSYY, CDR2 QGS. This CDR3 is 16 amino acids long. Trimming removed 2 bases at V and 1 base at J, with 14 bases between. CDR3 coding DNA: TGTGCTCTTGGGGAAGCCCTACCAGCCATCACCGATAAACTCATCTTT. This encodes CALGEALPAITDKLIF.

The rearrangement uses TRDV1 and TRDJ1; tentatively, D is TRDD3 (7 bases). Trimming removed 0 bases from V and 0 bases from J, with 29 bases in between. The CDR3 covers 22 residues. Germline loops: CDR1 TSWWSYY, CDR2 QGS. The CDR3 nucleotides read TGTGCTCTTGGGGAACTACTTCCTTCCACCGTGCTGGGGGCCTCCTACACCGATAAACTCATCTTT. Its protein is CALGELLPSTVLGASYTDKLIF.

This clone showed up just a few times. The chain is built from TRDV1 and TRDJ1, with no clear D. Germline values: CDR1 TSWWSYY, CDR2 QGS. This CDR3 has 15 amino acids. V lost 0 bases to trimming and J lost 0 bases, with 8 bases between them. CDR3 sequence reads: CALGELARYTDKLIF. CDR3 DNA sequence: TGTGCTCTTGGGGAACTGGCGAGGTACACCGATAAACTCATCTTT.

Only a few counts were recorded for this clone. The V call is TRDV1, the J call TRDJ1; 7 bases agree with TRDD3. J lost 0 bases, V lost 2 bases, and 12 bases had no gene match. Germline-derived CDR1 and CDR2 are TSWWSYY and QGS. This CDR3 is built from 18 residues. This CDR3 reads CALGEYYDWGLNTDKLIF. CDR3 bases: TGTGCTCTTGGGGAATACTACGACTGGGGACTAAACACCGATAAACTCATCTTT.

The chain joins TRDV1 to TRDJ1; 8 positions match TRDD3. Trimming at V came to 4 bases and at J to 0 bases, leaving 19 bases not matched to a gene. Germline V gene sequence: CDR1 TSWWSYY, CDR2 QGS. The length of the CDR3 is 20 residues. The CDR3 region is CALGGACRDWGLHYTDKLIF. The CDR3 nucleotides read TGTGCTCTTGGGGGAGCCTGTCGGGACTGGGGGCTCCACTACACCGATAAACTCATCTTT.

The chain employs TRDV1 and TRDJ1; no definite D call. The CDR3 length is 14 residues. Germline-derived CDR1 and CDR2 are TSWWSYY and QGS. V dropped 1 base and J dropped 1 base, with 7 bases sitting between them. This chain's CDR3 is CALGERVRTDKLIF. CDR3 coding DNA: TGTGCTCTTGGGGAACGCGTTCGCACCGATAAACTCATCTTT.

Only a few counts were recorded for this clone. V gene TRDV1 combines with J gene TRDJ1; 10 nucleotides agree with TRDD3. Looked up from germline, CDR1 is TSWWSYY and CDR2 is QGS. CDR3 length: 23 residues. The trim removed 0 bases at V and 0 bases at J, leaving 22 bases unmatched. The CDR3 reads CALGELCIVNGGYEILYTDKLIF. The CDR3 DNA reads TGTGCTCTTGGGGAACTATGTATAGTGAACGGGGGATACGAAATCCTGTACACCGATAAACTCATCTTT.

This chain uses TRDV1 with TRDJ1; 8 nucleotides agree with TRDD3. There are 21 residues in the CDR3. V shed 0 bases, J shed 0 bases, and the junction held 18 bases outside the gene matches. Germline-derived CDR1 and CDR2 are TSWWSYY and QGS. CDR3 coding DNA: TGTGCTCTTGGGGAACTGTCGTTCCTCCGTACTGGGGGCCAGTACACCGATAAACTCATCTTT. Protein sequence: CALGELSFLRTGGQYTDKLIF.

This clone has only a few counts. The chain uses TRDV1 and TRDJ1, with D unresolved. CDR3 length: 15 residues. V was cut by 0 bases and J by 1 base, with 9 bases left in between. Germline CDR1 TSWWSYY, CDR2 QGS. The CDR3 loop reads CALGELIPGTDKLIF. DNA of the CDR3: TGTGCTCTTGGGGAACTAATACCGGGCACCGATAAACTCATCTTT.

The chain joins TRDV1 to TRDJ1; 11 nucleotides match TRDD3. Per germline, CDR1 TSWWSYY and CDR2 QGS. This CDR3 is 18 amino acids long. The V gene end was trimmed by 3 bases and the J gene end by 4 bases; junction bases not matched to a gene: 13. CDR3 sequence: CALGDALPNWGIGDKLIF. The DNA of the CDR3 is TGTGCTCTTGGGGACGCGCTTCCCAACTGGGGGATAGGCGATAAACTCATCTTT.

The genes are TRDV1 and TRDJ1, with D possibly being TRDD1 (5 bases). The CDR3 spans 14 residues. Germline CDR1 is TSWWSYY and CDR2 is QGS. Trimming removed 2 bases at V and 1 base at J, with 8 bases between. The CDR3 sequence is CALGEIVPTDKLIF. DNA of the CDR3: TGTGCTCTTGGGGAAATAGTCCCCACCGATAAACTCATCTTT.

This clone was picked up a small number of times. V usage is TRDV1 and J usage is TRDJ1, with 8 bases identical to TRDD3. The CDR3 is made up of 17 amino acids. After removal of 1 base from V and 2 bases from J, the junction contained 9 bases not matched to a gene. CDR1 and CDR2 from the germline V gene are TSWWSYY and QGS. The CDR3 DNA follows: TGTGCTCTTGGGGAACCTGACAGGGGATACAATACCGATAAACTCATCTTT. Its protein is CALGEPDRGYNTDKLIF.

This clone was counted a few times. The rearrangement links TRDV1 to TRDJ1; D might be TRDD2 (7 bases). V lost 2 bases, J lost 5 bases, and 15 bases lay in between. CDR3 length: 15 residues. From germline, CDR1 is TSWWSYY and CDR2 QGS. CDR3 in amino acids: CALGEFLPGEDKLIF. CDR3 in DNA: TGTGCTCTTGGGGAATTCCTACCGGGGGAAGATAAACTCATCTTT.

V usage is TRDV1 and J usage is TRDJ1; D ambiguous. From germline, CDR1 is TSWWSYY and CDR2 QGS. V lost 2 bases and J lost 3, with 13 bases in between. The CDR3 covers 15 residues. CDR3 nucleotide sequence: TGTGCTCTTGGGGAATTATCTGTGAAGGCCGATAAACTCATCTTT. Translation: CALGELSVKADKLIF.